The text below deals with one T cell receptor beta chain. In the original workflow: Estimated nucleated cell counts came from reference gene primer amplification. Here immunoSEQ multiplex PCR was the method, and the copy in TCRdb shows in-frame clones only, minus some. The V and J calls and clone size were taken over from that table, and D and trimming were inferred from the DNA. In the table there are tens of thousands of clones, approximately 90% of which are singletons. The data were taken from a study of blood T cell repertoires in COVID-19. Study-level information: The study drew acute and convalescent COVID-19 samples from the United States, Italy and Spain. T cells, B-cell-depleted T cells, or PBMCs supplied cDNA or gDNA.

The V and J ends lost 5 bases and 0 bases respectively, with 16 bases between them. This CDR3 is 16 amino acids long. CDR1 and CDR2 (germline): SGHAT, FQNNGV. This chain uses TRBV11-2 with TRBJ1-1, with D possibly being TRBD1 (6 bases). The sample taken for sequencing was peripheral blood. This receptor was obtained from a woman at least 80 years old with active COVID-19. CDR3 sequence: CASSRGGGSMNTEAFF. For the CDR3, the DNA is TGTGCCAGCAGCCGAGGTGGGGGCTCCATGAACACTGAAGCTTTCTTT.